This T cell receptor beta chain was sequenced during a study of T cell changes during pregnancy in multiple sclerosis (dated by TCRdb to about 2019). Background for the entire study: In women with multiple sclerosis, the researchers looked at how the T cell repertoire shifted as pregnancy progressed.

Trimming costs V 7 bases and J 3 bases, and their ends lie 19 bases apart. The CDR3 runs 15 amino acids, cysteine and phenylalanine included. Only CDR3 DNA remains: 45 bases, in frame from the first base. Taken from the germline V gene (reference sequence), the CDR1 and CDR2 loops are MNHNY and SVGAGI. The library was generated by the immunoSEQ multiplex PCR assay. In its TCRdb copy, this immuneACCESS table keeps in-frame sequences only and misses some clones. Where compared with another copy, unresolved V genes explain less than half of these, and the others have no known cause. The sample table shows about 75,000 clones, and 85% to 95% are seen once. Less than 0.15% of the sample is in the top ten clones. As to this clone: This receptor's antigen is unknown. Nothing much larger sits one base from this clone, and base qualities are not available.

The sample was CD4+ T cells from peripheral blood mononuclear cells, taken after pregnancy. The source is a female donor with multiple sclerosis, enrolled in a pregnancy study. The rearrangement combines TRBV6-6 with TRBJ2-7; the best D guess is TRBD2, with 5 bases matching. The CDR3 protein is CASKVEGENYYEQYF. In nucleotides, the sequence is TGTGCCAGCAAGGTAGAGGGAGAGAACTACTACGAGCAGTACTTC.